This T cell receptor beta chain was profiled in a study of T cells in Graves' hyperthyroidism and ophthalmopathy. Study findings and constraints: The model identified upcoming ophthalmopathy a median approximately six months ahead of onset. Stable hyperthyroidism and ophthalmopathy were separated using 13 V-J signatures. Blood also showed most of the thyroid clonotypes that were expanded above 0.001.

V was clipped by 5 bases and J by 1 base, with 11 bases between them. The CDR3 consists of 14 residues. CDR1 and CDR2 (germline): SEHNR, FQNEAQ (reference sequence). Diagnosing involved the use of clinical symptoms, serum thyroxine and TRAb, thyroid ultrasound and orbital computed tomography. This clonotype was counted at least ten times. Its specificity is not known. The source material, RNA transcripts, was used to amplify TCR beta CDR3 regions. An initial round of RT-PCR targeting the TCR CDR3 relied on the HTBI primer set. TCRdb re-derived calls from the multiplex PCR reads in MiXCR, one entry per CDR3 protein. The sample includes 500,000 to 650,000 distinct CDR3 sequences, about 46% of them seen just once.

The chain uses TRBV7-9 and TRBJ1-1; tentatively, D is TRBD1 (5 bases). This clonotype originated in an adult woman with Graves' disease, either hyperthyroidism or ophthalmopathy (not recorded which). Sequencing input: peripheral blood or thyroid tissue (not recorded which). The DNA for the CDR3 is TGTGCCAGCAGCGCCGACAGAGAGAACACTGAAGCTTTCTTT. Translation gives CASSADRENTEAFF.